The entry below gives a single TCR beta chain sequence along with its context. Its antigen is undetermined. The sample comes from a study of vaccination effects on CD4 cells after COVID-19. For the study at large: Pre-vaccine samples were drawn 16 days and one week before the first dose.

Repertoires were generated with immunoSEQ multiplex PCR, while TCRdb's copy carries only in-frame clones and drops some. The table includes about 64,000 clones, about 72% detected once. Scientists isolated CD4+ T cells after a roughly nine-day culture period ended. PCR-confirmed SARS-CoV-2 infection occurred in the person between March and December 2020. The CDR3 is 13 amino acids. V dropped 3 bases and J dropped 3 bases, with 11 bases sitting between them. Germline CDR1 reads GTSNPN; CDR2 reads SVGIG (reference sequence). Sequencing used CD4+ T cells from PBMCs cultured without peptide, obtained before COVID-19 vaccination. V and J are TRBV30 and TRBJ1-1, with D perhaps matching TRBD1 (6 bases). This receptor was taken from a human donor who had a prior SARS-CoV-2 infection. CDR3 amino acids: CAWSRQAYTEAFF. In nucleotides, the CDR3 is TGTGCCTGGAGCCGACAGGCGTACACTGAAGCTTTCTTT.